What follows are 13 T cell receptor beta chains derived from one specimen sequenced in a study of CD8+ T cells in alopecia areata. Sequencing used cDNA as its template, made by extracting RNA and reverse transcribing it. The protocol was immunoSEQ multiplex PCR, while the TCRdb copy is restricted to in-frame clones and leaves out a portion. This sample has some 80,000 clones, with 66% found just once. Treatment described: oral pan-JAK inhibitor, 5-10 mg twice daily. The sample consisted of CD8+ T cells sorted from blood, taken at week 24, from a patient treated with tofacitinib. The receptor source for this set is a human donor with alopecia areata.

The V call is TRBV27, the J call TRBJ1-6, with D possibly matching TRBD1 (6 bases). Germline loops: CDR1 MNHEY, CDR2 SMNVEV (reference sequence). CDR3 length equals 12 residues. The V and J ends lost 5 bases and 10 bases respectively, with 9 bases between them. The CDR3: CASSVGASPLHF. In DNA, the CDR3 is TGTGCCAGCAGTGTGGGGGCGTCACCCCTCCACTTT.

The sample holds one count of this clone. The chain joins TRBV27 to TRBJ1-2; unclear D gene. V lost 6 bases, J lost 3 bases, and 5 bases lay in between. The germline V gene has CDR1 MNHEY and CDR2 SMNVEV (reference sequence). CDR3 length: 11 amino acids. CDR3 loop: CASRNYYGYTF. As DNA, the CDR3 is TGTGCCAGCAGAAACTACTATGGCTACACCTTC.

The chain uses TRBV7-9 and TRBJ2-5, with 10 nucleotides matching TRBD1. CDR1 SEHNR and CDR2 FQNEAQ come from the germline V gene (reference sequence). The CDR3 runs 15 residues. V was clipped by 4 bases and J by 5 bases; unmatched bases: 7. CDR3 bases: TGTGCCAGCAGCTCTATGGACAGGGGGATGGAGACCCAGTACTTC. The encoded protein is CASSSMDRGMETQYF.

This clone was picked up one time. The genes are TRBV29-1 and TRBJ2-7; 8 bases map to TRBD1. J was trimmed by 0 bases and V by 6 bases; bases with no gene match: 7. The CDR3 extends over 14 amino acids. Germline CDR1 is SQVTM and CDR2 is ANQGSEA. The CDR3 protein is CSVVGQEGSYEQYF. The CDR3 DNA is TGCAGCGTGGTGGGACAGGAAGGCTCCTACGAGCAGTACTTC.

This chain joins TRBV7-9 and TRBJ1-2, with TRBD1 matching over 7 bases. The CDR3 consists of 14 residues. In germline, CDR1 is SEHNR, CDR2 FQNEAQ (reference sequence). V was pared by 0 bases and J by 8 bases, with 6 bases of the junction left unmatched. The CDR3 loop is CASSLAVPGGGYTF. CDR3 bases: TGTGCCAGCAGCTTAGCGGTGCCAGGGGGAGGCTACACCTTC.

The rearrangement uses TRBV27 and TRBJ1-2; the match to TRBD1 covers 7 bases. V lost 5 bases and J lost 0; bases outside the gene matches: 6. The germline gives CDR1 MNHEY, CDR2 SMNVEV (reference sequence). The CDR3 loop spans 15 amino acids. In DNA, the CDR3 is TGTGCCAGCAGTCCAGGGACAGTAGCTAACTATGGCTACACCTTC. As protein: CASSPGTVANYGYTF.

The chain links TRBV27 to TRBJ1-4; 7 nucleotides agree with TRBD1. V was clipped by 2 bases and J by 7 bases; unmatched bases: 16. The CDR3 is 18 residues long. Germline V gene sequence: CDR1 MNHEY, CDR2 SMNVEV (reference sequence). This CDR3 is CASSLTRAGAGGIEKLFF. CDR3 DNA sequence: TGTGCCAGCAGTTTAACGAGGGCAGGGGCAGGGGGAATTGAAAAACTGTTTTTT. The full variable domain, with the rest looked up from reference TRBV27 and TRBJ1-4, is EAQVTQNPRYLITVTGKKLTVTCSQNMNHEYMSWYRQDPGLGLRQIYYSMNVEVTDKGDVPEGYKVSRKEKRNFPLILESPSPNQTSLYFCASSLTRAGAGGIEKLFFGSGTQLSVL.

Here the CDR3 DNA reads TGTGCCAGCAGCTTAGCGGGAGCCCTCTGGGAGCAGTTCTTC. It translates to CASSLAGALWEQFF. The rearrangement links TRBV7-8 to TRBJ2-1; a possible D gene is TRBD2 (5 bases). Per the germline V gene, CDR1 is SGHVS and CDR2 is FQNEAQ. Trimming removed 0 bases from V and 10 bases from J, with 13 bases in between. The CDR3 contains 14 residues. Using reference TRBV7-8 and TRBJ2-1 for the parts outside the CDR3, the full variable domain is GAGVSQSPRYKVAKRGQDVALRCDPISGHVSLFWYQQALGQGPEFLTYFQNEAQLDKSGLPSDRFFAERPEGSVSTLKIQRTQQEDSAVYLCASSLAGALWEQFFGPGTRLTVL.

The rearrangement links TRBV28 to TRBJ2-7; 7 bases align to TRBD1. The germline V gene encodes CDR1 MDHEN and CDR2 SYDVKM. CDR3 size: 15 residues. Losses at the gene ends were 6 bases for V and 2 bases for J; bases not matched to a gene: 10. The CDR3 protein is CASRPRQGWAYEQYF. Written as DNA, the CDR3 is TGTGCCAGCAGACCCCGACAGGGTTGGGCCTACGAGCAGTACTTC.

The V call is TRBV6-6, the J call TRBJ2-7; perhaps TRBD1 as D (5 bases). This CDR3 spans 13 amino acids. V was pared by 0 bases and J by 6 bases, with 9 bases between. Germline CDR1 reads MNHNY; CDR2 reads SVGAGI (reference sequence). The CDR3 DNA follows: TGTGCCAGCAGTTACTCAGTTAGGGGCGAGCAGTACTTC. Protein product: CASSYSVRGEQYF.

The chain has TRBV7-2 and TRBJ2-1; D uncertain. The CDR3 covers 12 residues. Trimming pared 3 bases from V and 7 bases from J, leaving 7 bases between. Looked up from germline, CDR1 is SGHTA and CDR2 is FQGNSA. The CDR3 sequence is CASSFGQNEQFF. For the CDR3, the DNA is TGTGCCAGCAGCTTTGGTCAGAATGAGCAGTTCTTC.

The chain joins TRBV10-3 to TRBJ2-3, with TRBD1 matching over 7 bases. The junction had 16 bases not matched to a gene; V was cut back by 10 bases and J by 0 bases. This CDR3 is built from 17 residues. Germline CDR1 is ENHRY and CDR2 is SYGVKD. The DNA of the CDR3 is TGTGCCACCCGACACTCCGGACAGGCGACTAGCACAGATACGCAGTATTTT. Protein: CATRHSGQATSTDTQYF.

CDR3 bases: TGTGCCAGCAGTCCCCAGGGTGGAGGGAACACTGAAGCTTTCTTT. It is translated as CASSPQGGGNTEAFF. V usage is TRBV6-5 and J usage is TRBJ1-1, with D possibly being TRBD1 (5 bases). Germline V gene data show CDR1 as MNHEY and CDR2 as SVGAGI. The V end was cut by 5 bases, the J end by 1 base, with 14 bases between. The CDR3 totals 15 residues.